The present T cell receptor (beta chain) was sequenced within a study of blood T cells in healthy people across ages. General study results and limits: Unknown CMV status may confound age-related changes in expanded clones.

The second PCR ran about 7 to 12 cycles with a sample-barcoded 5' primer and J-beta primers. TCRdb reanalysed the 5' RACE reads using MiXCR and keeps one entry per CDR3 protein. The sample includes over 750,000 distinct CDR3 sequences, 20% to 30% of them seen just once. A note on this clonotype: The antigen is not known.

CDR1 SGHAT and CDR2 FQNNGV come from the germline V gene. The V end was cut by 4 bases, the J end by 5 bases, with 14 bases between. The CDR3 spans 15 residues. This sample was also put to use in a study of T cells of mothers and their children. That paper states: Each child contributed around 3 million TCR beta CDR3 reads, while each mother contributed over 8 million.

Material for sequencing was blood. This TCR was sampled from a boy aged 10-17 years in good health. The gene calls are TRBV11-2 and TRBJ1-4; D possibly corresponds to TRBD1 (6 bases). The CDR3 sequence: CASSYTGSENEKLFF. For the CDR3, the DNA is TGTGCCAGCAGCTACACAGGGTCGGAAAATGAAAAACTGTTTTTT.